A single sample gave rise to the 5 T cell receptor beta chains below, sequenced in a study of CD8 T cells in ankylosing spondylitis (dated by TCRdb to 2016 to 2017). Receptors were amplified or captured by 5' RACE. Reads for this sample came from an Illumina HiSeq 2500. The public sequencing data were trimmed at Q25 with fastp and processed into clonotypes with MiXCR by TCRdb, which kept only in-frame beta chains. Duplicate CDR3 protein sequences are folded into a single record with the most common DNA and genes. Counted in this sample were about 350,000 distinct CDR3 sequences; 20% of them appeared once. Around 13% of the sample is in the top ten clones. The specimen sequenced was blood, either unsorted or a sorted T cell fraction (not recorded which). These receptors all come from a male donor with ankylosing spondylitis or in good health (not recorded which).

The table lists this clonotype with a few counts. The chain couples TRBV12-3 or TRBV12-4 to TRBJ2-3, with 9 positions matching TRBD1. CDR3 size: 15 residues. The ends lost 5 bases at V and 5 bases at J; junction bases unmatched: 8. In DNA, the CDR3 is TGTGCCAGCAGTCTCCACGAGACAGGGGGAGATACGCAGTATTTT. Residues: CASSLHETGGDTQYF.

This clonotype was observed many times. The genes are TRBV12-3 or TRBV12-4 and TRBJ2-1; TRBD1 aligns across 9 bases. The CDR3 has 16 residues. The V gene end was trimmed by 6 bases and the J gene end by 6 bases; junction bases not matched to a gene: 12. The CDR3 spells CASRKRDRDFFNEQFF. The DNA for the CDR3 is TGTGCCAGCAGAAAGAGGGACAGGGATTTCTTCAATGAGCAGTTCTTC.

CDR3 region: CASSGQEGTEAFF. The CDR3 nucleotides read TGTGCCAGCAGTGGACAGGAAGGCACTGAAGCTTTCTTT. The V and J genes are TRBV12-3 or TRBV12-4 and TRBJ1-1; 7 bases align to TRBD1. The V and J ends lost 5 bases and 4 bases, in that order; junction bases with no gene match: 4. CDR3 length: 13 residues.

This clonotype turned up a few times. CDR3 in DNA: TGCGCCAGCGACAGCAACACCGGGGAGCTGTTTTTT. Protein sequence: CASDSNTGELFF. The chain is built from TRBV5-1 and TRBJ2-2; D might be TRBD1 (5 bases). V was cut by 7 bases and J by 2 bases, with 6 bases left in between. CDR3 length equals 12 residues. Germline V CDR1 and CDR2: SGHRS, YFSETQ.

This chain joins TRBV6-5 and TRBJ2-1; no clear D. V lost 2 bases, J lost 8 bases, and 10 bases lay in between. Germline loops: CDR1 MNHEY, CDR2 SVGAGI. The CDR3 covers 13 residues. The CDR3 DNA reads TGTGCCAGCAGTTACCCCCGGTTCCATGAGCAGTTCTTC. Translation: CASSYPRFHEQFF.